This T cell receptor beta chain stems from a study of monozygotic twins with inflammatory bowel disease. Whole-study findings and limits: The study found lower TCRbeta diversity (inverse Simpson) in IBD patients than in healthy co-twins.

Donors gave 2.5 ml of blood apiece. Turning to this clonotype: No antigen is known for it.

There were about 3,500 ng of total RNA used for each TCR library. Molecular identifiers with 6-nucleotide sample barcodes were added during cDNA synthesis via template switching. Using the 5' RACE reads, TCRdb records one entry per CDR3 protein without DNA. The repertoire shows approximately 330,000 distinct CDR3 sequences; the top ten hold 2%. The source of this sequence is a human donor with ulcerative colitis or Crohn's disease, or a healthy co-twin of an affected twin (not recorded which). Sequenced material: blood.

The CDR3 is CATSRVTGENSPLHF. The chain is built from TRBV15 and TRBJ1-6; the TCRdb call, TRBD1, lacks DNA for checking. The germline CDR1 and CDR2 sequences are LNHNV and YYDKDF (reference sequence). The CDR3 has 15 residues.